What follows is one T cell receptor beta chain and its context. V lost 0 bases, J lost 7 bases, and 13 bases lay in between. Germline V gives CDR1 SGHRS, CDR2 YFSETQ. This CDR3 has 14 residues. This sample is part of a study of blood T cell repertoires in COVID-19. Study as a whole: The samples span acute and convalescent COVID-19 from the United States, Italy and Spain. Nucleic acid was either cDNA or gDNA, and it came from T cells, B-cell-depleted T cells, or PBMCs.

How the authors handled the data: Estimated nucleated cell counts came from reference gene primer amplification. Only in-frame clones appear in the TCRdb table, and some are missing; sequencing was by immunoSEQ multiplex PCR. V, J and clone size were drawn from that table, and D and trimming were deduced from the DNA. The sample lists 160,000 or so clones; around 80% were seen once. The chain employs TRBV5-1 and TRBJ1-2; maybe TRBD1 (6 bases). The receptor was derived from a man between 65 and 79 years old with active or convalescent COVID-19. Source material: peripheral blood. The chain's CDR3 is CASSLDSTGLGYTF. The CDR3 region has the DNA TGCGCCAGCAGCTTGGATTCCACAGGGCTTGGCTACACCTTC.